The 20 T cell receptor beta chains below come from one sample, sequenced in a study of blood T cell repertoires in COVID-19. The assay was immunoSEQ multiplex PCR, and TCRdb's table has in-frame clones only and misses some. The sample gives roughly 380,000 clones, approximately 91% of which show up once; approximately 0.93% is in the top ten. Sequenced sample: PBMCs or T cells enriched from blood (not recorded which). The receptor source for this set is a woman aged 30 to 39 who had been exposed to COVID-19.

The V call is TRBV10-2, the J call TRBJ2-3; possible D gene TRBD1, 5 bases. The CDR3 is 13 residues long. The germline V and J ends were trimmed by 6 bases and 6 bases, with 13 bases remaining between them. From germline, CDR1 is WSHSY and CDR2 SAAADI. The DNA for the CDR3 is TGCGCCAGCAGAGGATCAGGGCTTGATACGCAGTATTTT. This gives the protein CASRGSGLDTQYF.

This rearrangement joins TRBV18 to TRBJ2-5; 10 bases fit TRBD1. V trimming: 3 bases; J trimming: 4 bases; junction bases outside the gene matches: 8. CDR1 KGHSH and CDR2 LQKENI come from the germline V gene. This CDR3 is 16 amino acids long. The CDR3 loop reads CASSPTQGQGRETQYF. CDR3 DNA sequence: TGTGCCAGCTCACCTACCCAGGGACAGGGGCGAGAGACCCAGTACTTC. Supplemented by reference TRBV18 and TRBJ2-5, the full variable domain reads NAGVMQNPRHLVRRRGQEARLRCSPMKGHSHVYWYRQLPEEGLKFMVYLQKENIIDESGMPKERFSAEFPKEGPSILRIQQVVRGDSAAYFCASSPTQGQGRETQYFGPGTRLLVL.

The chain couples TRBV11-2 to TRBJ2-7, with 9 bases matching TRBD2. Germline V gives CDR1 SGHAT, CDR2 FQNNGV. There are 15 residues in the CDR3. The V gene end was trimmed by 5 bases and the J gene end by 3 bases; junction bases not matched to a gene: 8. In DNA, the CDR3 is TGTGCCAGCAGCGAAGGGCGGGAGGGCTTCTACGAGCAGTACTTC. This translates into CASSEGREGFYEQYF.

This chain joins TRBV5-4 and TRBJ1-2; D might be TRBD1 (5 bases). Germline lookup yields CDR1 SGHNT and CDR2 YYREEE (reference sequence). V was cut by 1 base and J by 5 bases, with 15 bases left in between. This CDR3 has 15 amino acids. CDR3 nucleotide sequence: TGTGCCAGCAGCTTGTCGGGCAGGGTGGAATATGGCTACACCTTC. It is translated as CASSLSGRVEYGYTF.

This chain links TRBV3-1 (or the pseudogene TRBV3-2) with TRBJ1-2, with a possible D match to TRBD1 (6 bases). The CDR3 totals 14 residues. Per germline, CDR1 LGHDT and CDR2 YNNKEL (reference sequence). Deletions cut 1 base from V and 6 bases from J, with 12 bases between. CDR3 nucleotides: TGTGCCAGCAGCCAAGGGGGGCTTACCCATGGCTACACCTTC. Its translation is CASSQGGLTHGYTF.

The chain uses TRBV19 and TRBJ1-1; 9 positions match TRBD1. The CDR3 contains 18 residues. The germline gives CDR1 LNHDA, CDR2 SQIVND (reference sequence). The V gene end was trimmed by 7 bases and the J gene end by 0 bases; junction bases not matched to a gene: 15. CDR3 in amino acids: CASTPSGTGYNLNTEAFF. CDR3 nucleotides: TGTGCCAGTACCCCTTCAGGGACAGGGTATAATTTGAACACTGAAGCTTTCTTT.

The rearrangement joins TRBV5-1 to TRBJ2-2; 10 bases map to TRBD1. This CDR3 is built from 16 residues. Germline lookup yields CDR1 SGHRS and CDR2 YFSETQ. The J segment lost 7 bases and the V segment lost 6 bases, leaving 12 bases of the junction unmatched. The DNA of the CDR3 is TGCGCCAGCACCCATCGGGACAGGGGAGGAGGCGGGGAGCTGTTTTTT. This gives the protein CASTHRDRGGGGELFF.

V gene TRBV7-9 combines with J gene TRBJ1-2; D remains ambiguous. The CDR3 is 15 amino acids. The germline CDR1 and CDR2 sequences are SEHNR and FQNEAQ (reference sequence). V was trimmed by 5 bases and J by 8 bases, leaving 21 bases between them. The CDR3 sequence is CASSLDMGLSGGYTF. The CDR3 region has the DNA TGTGCCAGCAGCCTCGATATGGGCCTCTCTGGCGGCTACACCTTC. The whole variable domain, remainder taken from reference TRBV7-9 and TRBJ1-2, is DTGVSQNPRHKITKRGQNVTFRCDPISEHNRLYWYRQTLGQGPEFLTYFQNEAQLEKSRLLSDRFSAERPKGSFSTLEIQRTEQGDSAMYLCASSLDMGLSGGYTFGSGTRLTVV.

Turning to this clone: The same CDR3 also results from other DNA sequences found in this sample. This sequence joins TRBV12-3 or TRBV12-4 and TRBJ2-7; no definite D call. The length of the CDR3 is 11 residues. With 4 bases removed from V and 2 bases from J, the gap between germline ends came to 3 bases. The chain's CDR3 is CASSSAYEQYF. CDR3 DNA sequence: TGTGCCAGCAGTTCGGCCTACGAGCAGTACTTC.

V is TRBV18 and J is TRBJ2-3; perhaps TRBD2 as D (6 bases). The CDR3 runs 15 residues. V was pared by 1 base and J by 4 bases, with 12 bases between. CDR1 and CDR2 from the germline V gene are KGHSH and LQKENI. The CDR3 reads CASSPLTSRSDTQYF. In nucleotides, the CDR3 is TGTGCCAGCTCACCACTCACTAGCAGGTCAGATACGCAGTATTTT.

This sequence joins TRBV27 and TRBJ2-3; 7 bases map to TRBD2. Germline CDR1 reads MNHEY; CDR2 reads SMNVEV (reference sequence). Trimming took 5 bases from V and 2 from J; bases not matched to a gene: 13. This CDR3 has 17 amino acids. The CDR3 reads CASSLQGWGRDTDTQYF. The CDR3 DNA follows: TGTGCCAGCAGTCTCCAGGGATGGGGGAGGGACACAGATACGCAGTATTTT.

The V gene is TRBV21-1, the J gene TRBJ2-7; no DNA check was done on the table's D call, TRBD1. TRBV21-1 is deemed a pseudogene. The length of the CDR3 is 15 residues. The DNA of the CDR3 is TGTGCCAGCAGCGAGGGGTCCAGGACAGTCGGCGAGCAGTACTTC. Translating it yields CASSEGSRTVGEQYF.

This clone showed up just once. CDR3 loop: CASSGGAAKASTEAFF. The CDR3 DNA reads as TGCGCCAGCAGCGGGGGGGCAGCAAAAGCGTCCACTGAAGCTTTCTTT. The chain uses TRBV5-1 and TRBJ1-1; D is possibly TRBD1 (6 bases). The CDR3 consists of 16 residues. Germline V gene sequence: CDR1 SGHRS, CDR2 YFSETQ. Trimming stripped 4 bases from V and 4 bases from J, with 20 bases between.

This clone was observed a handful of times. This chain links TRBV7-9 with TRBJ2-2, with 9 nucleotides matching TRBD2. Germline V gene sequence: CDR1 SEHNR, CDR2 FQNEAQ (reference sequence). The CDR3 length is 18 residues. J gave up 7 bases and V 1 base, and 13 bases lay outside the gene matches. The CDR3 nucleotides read TGTGCCAGCAGCTTAGGCATGTTAGCGGGAGTTCGTGGCGGGGAGCTGTTTTTT. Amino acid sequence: CASSLGMLAGVRGGELFF.

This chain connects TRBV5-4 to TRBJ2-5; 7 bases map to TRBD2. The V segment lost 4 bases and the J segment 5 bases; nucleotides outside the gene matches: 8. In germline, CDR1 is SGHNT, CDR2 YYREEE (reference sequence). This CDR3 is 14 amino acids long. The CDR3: CASSLSGARETQYF. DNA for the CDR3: TGTGCCAGCAGCCTCAGCGGGGCTCGGGAGACCCAGTACTTC. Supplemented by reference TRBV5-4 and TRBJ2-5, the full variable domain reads ETGVTQSPTHLIKTRGQQVTLRCSSQSGHNTVSWYQQALGQGPQFIFQYYREEENGRGNFPPRFSGLQFPNYSSELNVNALELDDSALYLCASSLSGARETQYFGPGTRLLVL.

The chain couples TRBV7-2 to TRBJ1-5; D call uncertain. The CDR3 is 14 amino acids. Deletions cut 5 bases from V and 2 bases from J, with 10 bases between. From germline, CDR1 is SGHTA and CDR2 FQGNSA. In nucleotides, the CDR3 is TGTGCCAGCAGCCCATCGTCGGGCAATCAGCCCCAGCATTTT. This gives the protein CASSPSSGNQPQHF. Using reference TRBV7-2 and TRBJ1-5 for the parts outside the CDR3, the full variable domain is GAGVSQSPSNKVTEKGKDVELRCDPISGHTALYWYRQSLGQGLEFLIYFQGNSAPDKSGLPSDRFSAERTGGSVSTLTIQRTQQEDSAVYLCASSPSSGNQPQHFGDGTRLSIL.

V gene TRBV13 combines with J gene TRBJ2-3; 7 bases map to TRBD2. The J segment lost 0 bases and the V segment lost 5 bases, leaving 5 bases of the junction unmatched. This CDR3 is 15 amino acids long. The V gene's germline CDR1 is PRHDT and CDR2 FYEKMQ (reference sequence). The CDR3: CASSPWRESTDTQYF. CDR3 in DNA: TGTGCCAGCAGCCCATGGCGGGAGAGCACAGATACGCAGTATTTT.

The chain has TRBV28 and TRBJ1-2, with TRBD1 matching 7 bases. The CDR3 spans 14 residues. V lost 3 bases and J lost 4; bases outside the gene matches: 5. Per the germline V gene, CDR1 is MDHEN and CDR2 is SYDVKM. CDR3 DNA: TGTGCCAGCAGTTTCCGGCCAGGGGGCTATGGCTACACCTTC. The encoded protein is CASSFRPGGYGYTF.

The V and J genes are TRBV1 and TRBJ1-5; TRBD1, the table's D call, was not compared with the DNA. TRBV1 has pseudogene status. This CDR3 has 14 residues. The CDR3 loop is CTSSQAQGNQPQHF. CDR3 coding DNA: TGCACCAGCAGCCAAGCACAGGGTAATCAGCCCCAGCATTTT.

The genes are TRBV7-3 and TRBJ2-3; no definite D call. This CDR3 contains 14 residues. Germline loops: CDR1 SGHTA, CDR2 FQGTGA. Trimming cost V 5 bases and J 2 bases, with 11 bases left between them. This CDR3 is CASSQLSFTDTQYF. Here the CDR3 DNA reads TGTGCCAGCAGCCAGTTATCTTTCACAGATACGCAGTATTTT.